One and the same sample provided the 7 T cell receptor beta chains below, sequenced in a study of PD-L1 blockade in urothelial cancer. Profiled with immunoSEQ multiplex PCR; TCRdb holds only in-frame clones, not every one. Here the sample spans tens of thousands of clones, 84% being singletons. Sample time point: pretreatment peripheral blood. Sequencing used PBMCs, obtained around atezolizumab (anti-PD-L1) treatment. Source of these receptors: a man in his 60s with urothelial cancer.

This chain links TRBV5-6 with TRBJ1-2; TRBD1 aligns across 9 bases. The CDR3 consists of 17 residues. With V trimmed by 6 bases and J by 3 bases, 15 bases remained unmatched. Germline V CDR1 and CDR2: SGHDT, YYEEEE. The CDR3 nucleotides read TGTGCCAGCACCCTAACAACGGGACAGGGTGGTCACTATGGCTACACCTTC. This codes for CASTLTTGQGGHYGYTF.

V is TRBV4-3 and J is TRBJ2-1; TRBD2 is a possible D gene (6 bases). The CDR3 has 17 residues. The germline gives CDR1 LGHNA, CDR2 YSLEER. Trimming took off 1 base at V and 1 base at J, with 14 bases between the two ends. CDR3 in amino acids: CASSQGSSGRSYNEQFF. CDR3 coding DNA: TGCGCCAGCAGCCAAGGGAGCTCTGGGAGGTCCTACAATGAGCAGTTCTTC.

The chain recombines TRBV16 with TRBJ2-7, with D perhaps TRBD2 (5 bases). V gave up 4 bases and J gave up 1 base, with 8 bases separating them. Germline V gene data show CDR1 as KGHSY and CDR2 as FQNENV. The CDR3 length is 13 residues. For the CDR3, the DNA is TGTGCCAGCAGCCTTAGGAGGTCCTACGAGCAGTACTTC. Amino acids: CASSLRRSYEQYF.

J is TRBJ1-4 and V is TRBV19; TRBD1 is a possible D gene (6 bases). CDR3 length: 14 residues. Germline assignment: CDR1 LNHDA and CDR2 SQIVND (reference sequence). Trimming left V 7 bases short and J 5 bases short, with 14 bases between. The CDR3 DNA is TGTGCCAGTATGGGGGCAGGGGAGAATGAAAAACTGTTTTTT. As protein: CASMGAGENEKLFF.

The rearrangement links TRBV19 to TRBJ1-2, with TRBD1 identical over 9 bases. The germline gives CDR1 LNHDA, CDR2 SQIVND (reference sequence). J lost 4 bases, V lost 3 bases, and 3 bases had no gene match. This CDR3 contains 14 residues. CDR3 amino acids: CASSITGGTYGYTF. CDR3 nucleotide sequence: TGTGCCAGTAGTATCACAGGGGGCACCTATGGCTACACCTTC. Full variable domain (outside the CDR3, taken from reference TRBV19 and TRBJ1-2): DGGITQSPKYLFRKEGQNVTLSCEQNLNHDAMYWYRQDPGQGLRLIYYSQIVNDFQKGDIAEGYSVSREKKESFPLTVTSAQKNPTAFYLCASSITGGTYGYTFGSGTRLTVV.

V and J are TRBV28 and TRBJ1-5; the D is unclear. The CDR3 spans 13 residues. The V and J ends lost 4 bases and 5 bases respectively, with 9 bases between them. Germline values: CDR1 MDHEN, CDR2 SYDVKM. This CDR3 reads CASSYWRDQPQHF. The CDR3 DNA follows: TGTGCCAGCAGTTACTGGAGAGATCAGCCCCAGCATTTT.

CDR3 DNA sequence: TGTGCCATCCTGAAACGCCCTGGGACTAGCGGATTGAACACCGGGGAGCTGTTTTTT. This translates into CAILKRPGTSGLNTGELFF. J is TRBJ2-2 and V is TRBV7-3, with 11 bases matching TRBD2. CDR1 SGHTA and CDR2 FQGTGA come from the germline V gene. The CDR3 spans 19 residues. The V gene end was trimmed by 10 bases and the J gene end by 1 base; junction bases not matched to a gene: 17.